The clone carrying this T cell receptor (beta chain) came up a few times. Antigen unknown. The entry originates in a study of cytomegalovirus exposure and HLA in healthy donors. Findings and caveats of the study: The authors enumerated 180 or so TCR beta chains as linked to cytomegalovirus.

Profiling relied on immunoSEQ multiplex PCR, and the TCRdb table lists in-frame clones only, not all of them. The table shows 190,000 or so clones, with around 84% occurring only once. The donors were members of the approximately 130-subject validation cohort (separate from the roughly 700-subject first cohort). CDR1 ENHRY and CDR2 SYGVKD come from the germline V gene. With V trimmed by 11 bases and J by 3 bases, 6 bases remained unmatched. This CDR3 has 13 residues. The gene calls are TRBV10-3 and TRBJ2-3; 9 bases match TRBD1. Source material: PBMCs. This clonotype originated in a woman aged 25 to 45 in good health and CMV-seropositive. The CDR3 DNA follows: TGTGCCCTCCGGGACAGGGTGACAGATACGCAGTATTTT. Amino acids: CALRDRVTDTQYF.